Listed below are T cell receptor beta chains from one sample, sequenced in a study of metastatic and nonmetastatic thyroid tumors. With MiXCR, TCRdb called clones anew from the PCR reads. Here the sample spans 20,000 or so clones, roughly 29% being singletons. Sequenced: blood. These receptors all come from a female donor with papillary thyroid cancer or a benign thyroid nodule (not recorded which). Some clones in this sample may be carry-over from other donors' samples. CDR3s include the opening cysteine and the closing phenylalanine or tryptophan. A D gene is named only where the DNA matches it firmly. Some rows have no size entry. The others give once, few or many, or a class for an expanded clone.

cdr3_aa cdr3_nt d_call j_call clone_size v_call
CASSQGAWYGYTF TGTGCCAGCAGCCAAGGGGCCTGGTATGGCTACACCTTC NA TRBJ1-2 few TRBV4-2
CAWSVGRGGLSGNTIYF TGTGCCTGGAGTGTTGGGAGGGGAGGACTCTCTGGAAACACCATATATTTT NA TRBJ1-3 many TRBV30
CASWGDSYNSPLHF TGTGCCAGTTGGGGGGACTCCTATAATTCACCCCTCCACTTT NA TRBJ1-6 few TRBV19
CASSPAGVRGGYTF TGTGCCAGCAGCCCCGCGGGCGTAAGGGGTGGCTACACCTTC NA TRBJ1-2 many TRBV7-8
CASRKKATYEQYF TGTGCCAGCAGGAAGAAAGCCACCTACGAGCAGTACTTC NA TRBJ2-7 once TRBV14
CASSPGQRGTEAFF TGTGCCAGCTCACCCGGACAGAGGGGCACTGAAGCTTTCTTT NA TRBJ1-1 many TRBV18
CASSGRTVAFSGNTIYF TGTGCCAGCAGCGGAAGAACAGTCGCATTCTCTGGAAACACCATATATTTT NA TRBJ1-3 few TRBV11-2
CASRPTRGRIYEQYF TGTGCCAGCAGGCCGACAAGGGGGCGCATCTACGAGCAGTACTTC TRBD1 TRBJ2-7 NA TRBV11-2
CASSSTKREVVEQFF TGCGCCAGCAGCTCCACAAAGCGGGAGGTGGTTGAGCAGTTCTTC TRBD2 TRBJ2-1 NA TRBV5-1
CASSQDPGSAEAFF TGCGCCAGCAGCCAAGATCCGGGTAGCGCTGAAGCTTTCTTT NA TRBJ1-1 few TRBV4-1
CASSFRDRGTTNEKLFF TGTGCCAGCAGTTTTCGGGACAGGGGAACAACTAATGAAAAACTGTTTTTT TRBD1 TRBJ1-4 NA TRBV28
CASSQTPQAEQYF TGTGCCAGCAGCCAGACACCTCAGGCCGAGCAGTACTTC NA TRBJ2-7 NA TRBV3-1
CASSFQGYEQYF TGTGCCAGCAGCTTTCAGGGGTACGAGCAGTACTTC NA TRBJ2-7 NA TRBV7-2
CASSYEVGSAFF TGTGCCAGCAGCTACGAGGTAGGATCAGCTTTCTTT NA TRBJ1-1 NA TRBV7-9
CSARDLNIWGRGHEQFF TGCAGTGCTAGAGATCTGAATATTTGGGGGAGGGGGCATGAGCAGTTCTTC NA TRBJ2-1 many TRBV20-1
CASSVEGQNTDTQYF TGTGCCAGCAGCGTAGAGGGACAGAACACAGATACGCAGTATTTT TRBD1 TRBJ2-3 many TRBV9
CAISLRLAGYEHFF TGTGCCATCAGCTTACGCCTAGCGGGATATGAGCATTTCTTC TRBD2 TRBJ2-1 NA TRBV11-3
CASSRLTEAFF TGTGCCAGCAGCCGACTCACTGAAGCTTTCTTT NA TRBJ1-1 medium-sized TRBV7-9
CSVGQGDQPQHF TGCAGTGTTGGACAGGGGGATCAGCCCCAGCATTTT TRBD1 TRBJ1-5 many TRBV20-1
CASSSTGVGTEAFF TGTGCCAGCAGTTCGACAGGGGTCGGCACTGAGGCTTTCTTT TRBD1 TRBJ1-1 few TRBV12-3/TRBV12-4
CASSFDRTDVETQYF TGTGCCAGCAGCTTCGATAGGACAGACGTAGAGACCCAGTACTTC NA TRBJ2-5 NA TRBV11-2
CARRNSYEQYF TGTGCCCGCAGAAACTCCTACGAGCAGTACTTC NA TRBJ2-7 few TRBV6-5
CASSPGLAGGHGTDTQYF TGTGCCAGCAGCCCAGGACTAGCGGGAGGTCACGGCACAGATACGCAGTATTTT TRBD2 TRBJ2-3 NA TRBV11-2
CASSQDSPTSTVYF TGTGCCAGCAGCCAAGACTCACCCACCAGTACCGTATATTTT NA TRBJ1-3 many TRBV3-1
CAWSREYEQYF TGTGCCTGGAGTCGCGAATACGAGCAGTACTTC NA TRBJ2-7 NA TRBV30
CASSVAGEGNEQFF TGTGCCAGCAGCGTAGCGGGAGAGGGCAATGAGCAGTTCTTC TRBD2 TRBJ2-1 many TRBV6-1
CAISLGQDQETQYF TGTGCCATCAGCCTCGGACAGGATCAAGAGACCCAGTACTTC TRBD1 TRBJ2-5 many TRBV10-3
CATRDRGTDTQYF TGTGCCACCCGGGACAGGGGAACAGATACGCAGTATTTT TRBD1 TRBJ2-3 few TRBV19
CASSTRRPREAGANVLTF TGTGCCAGCAGCACCCGAAGACCGAGGGAAGCTGGGGCCAACGTCCTGACTTTC NA TRBJ2-6 once TRBV11-1
CASIITSCTDTQYF TGTGCCAGCATCATCACTAGCTGCACAGATACGCAGTATTTT NA TRBJ2-3 NA TRBV7-2
CASSPGGYLASEQFF TGTGCCAGCAGCCCCGGGGGCTATTTAGCTAGTGAGCAGTTCTTC NA TRBJ2-1 medium-sized TRBV6-2/TRBV6-3
CASSSPGQGVPGELFF TGTGCCAGCAGTTCTCCGGGACAGGGGGTCCCCGGGGAGCTGTTTTTT TRBD1 TRBJ2-2 few TRBV12-3/TRBV12-4
CASSGSGGDTGELFF TGTGCCAGCAGCGGTAGCGGAGGCGACACCGGGGAGCTGTTTTTT NA TRBJ2-2 medium-sized TRBV6-4
CASSYLTGAGTEAFF TGTGCCAGCAGCTACCTAACAGGGGCTGGCACTGAAGCTTTCTTT TRBD1 TRBJ1-1 many TRBV5-6
CASTQGRPIRFNEQFF TGTGCCAGCACCCAGGGACGGCCGATCCGATTCAATGAGCAGTTCTTC NA TRBJ2-1 few TRBV6-2/TRBV6-3
CASSLGAESYNEQFF TGTGCCAGCAGCTTAGGGGCGGAGTCCTACAATGAGCAGTTCTTC NA TRBJ2-1 NA TRBV11-2
CSARQTGDF TGCAGTGCTCGCCAAACAGGGGACTTT TRBD1 TRBJ1-6 NA TRBV20-1
CASSHRDRVDEQFF TGTGCCAGCAGCCACCGGGACAGGGTGGATGAGCAGTTCTTC TRBD1 TRBJ2-1 NA TRBV7-9
CASSKPPGQGPFYYNEQFF TGTGCCAGCAGCAAACCTCCGGGACAGGGGCCTTTCTACTACAATGAGCAGTTCTTC NA TRBJ2-1 NA TRBV21-1
CAISGGVGPLSSYEQYF TGTGCCATCAGCGGGGGGGTAGGTCCCCTCAGCTCCTACGAGCAGTACTTC TRBD2 TRBJ2-7 few TRBV10-3
CASSLGGQTYNSPLHF TGCGCCAGCAGCTTGGGCGGACAGACCTATAATTCACCCCTCCACTTT NA TRBJ1-6 many TRBV5-1
CASSLPPGQPPGTEAFF TGTGCCAGCAGTTTACCGCCAGGACAGCCCCCGGGGACTGAAGCTTTCTTT NA TRBJ1-1 few TRBV28
CASSYGVGKETQYF TGTGCCAGCAGTTACGGCGTAGGGAAAGAGACCCAGTACTTC NA TRBJ2-5 NA TRBV6-2/TRBV6-3
CASSTSEPYEQYF TGTGCCAGCAGCACTAGCGAACCCTACGAGCAGTACTTC TRBD2 TRBJ2-7 medium-sized TRBV6-1
CASSPSNSPLHF TGTGCCAGCAGCCCAAGTAATTCACCCCTCCACTTT NA TRBJ1-6 NA TRBV9
CASSGGQGGTDTQYF TGCGCCAGCAGCGGGGGACAGGGTGGCACAGATACGCAGTATTTT TRBD1 TRBJ2-3 many TRBV5-1
CASSPPFGGSVIGETQYF TGTGCCAGCAGCCCCCCCTTTGGAGGGTCTGTTATCGGCGAGACCCAGTACTTC NA TRBJ2-5 NA TRBV11-1
CSTRTSNEKLFF TGCAGCACCCGGACCAGTAATGAAAAACTGTTTTTT NA TRBJ1-4 many TRBV20-1
CASSLESQVGKLFF TGCGCCAGCAGCTTGGAGTCCCAGGTTGGGAAACTGTTTTTT NA TRBJ1-4 NA TRBV5-1
CASRPSGSTDTQYF TGTGCCAGCAGGCCAAGCGGGAGCACAGATACGCAGTATTTT NA TRBJ2-3 few TRBV12-3/TRBV12-4
CAVRPSNQPQHF TGTGCAGTACGACCGAGCAATCAGCCACAGCATTTT NA TRBJ1-5 NA TRBV6-1
CASSPRGTGYEQYF TGTGCCAGCAGCCCGAGGGGGACAGGCTACGAGCAGTACTTC TRBD1 TRBJ2-7 medium-sized TRBV7-3
CSARAPALDYNEQFF TGCAGTGCTAGAGCCCCAGCGCTCGATTACAATGAGCAGTTCTTC NA TRBJ2-1 few TRBV20-1
CASSIAATSGNTIYF TGTGCCAGTAGTATAGCAGCGACAAGTGGAAACACCATATATTTT NA TRBJ1-3 few TRBV19
CAGIRAEAFF TGTGCCGGCATCAGGGCTGAAGCTTTCTTT NA TRBJ1-1 NA TRBV6-4